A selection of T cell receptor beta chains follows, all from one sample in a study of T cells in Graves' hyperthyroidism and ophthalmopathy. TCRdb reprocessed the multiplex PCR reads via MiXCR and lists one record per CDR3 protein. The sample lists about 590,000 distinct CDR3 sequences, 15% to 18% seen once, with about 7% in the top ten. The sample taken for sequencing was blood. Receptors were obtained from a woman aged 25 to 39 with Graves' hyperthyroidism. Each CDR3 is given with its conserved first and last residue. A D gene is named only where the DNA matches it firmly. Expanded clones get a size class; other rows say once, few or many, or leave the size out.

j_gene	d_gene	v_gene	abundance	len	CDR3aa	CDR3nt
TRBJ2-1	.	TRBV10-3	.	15	CAISDSGTEYNEQFF	TGTGCCATCAGTGATTCGGGGACCGAATACAATGAGCAGTTCTTC
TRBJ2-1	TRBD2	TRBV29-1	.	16	CSANRGLAGTYNEQFF	TGCAGCGCCAACCGGGGACTAGCGGGAACCTACAATGAGCAGTTCTTC
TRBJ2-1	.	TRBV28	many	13	CASSFGVADEQFF	TGTGCCAGCAGTTTCGGTGTAGCGGACGAGCAGTTCTTC
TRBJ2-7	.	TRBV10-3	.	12	CAISEMGDEQYF	TGTGCCATCAGTGAAATGGGAGACGAGCAGTACTTC
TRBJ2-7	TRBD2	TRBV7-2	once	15	CASSLSTSGIYEQYF	TGTGCCAGCAGCCTATCGACTAGCGGAATCTACGAGCAGTACTTC
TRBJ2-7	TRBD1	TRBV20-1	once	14	CSATMRQGTYEQYF	TGCAGTGCTACAATGCGACAGGGGACCTACGAGCAGTACTTC
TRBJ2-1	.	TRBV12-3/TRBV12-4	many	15	CASRPEAGLSHEQFF	TGTGCCAGCAGACCCGAGGCAGGGCTAAGCCATGAGCAGTTCTTC
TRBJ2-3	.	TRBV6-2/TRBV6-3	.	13	CASSQDSPDTQYF	TGTGCCAGCAGTCAAGACAGCCCAGATACGCAGTATTTT
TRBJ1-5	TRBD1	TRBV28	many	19	CASSLGGTGVVYSNQPQHF	TGTGCCAGCAGTTTAGGGGGGACAGGGGTTGTCTATAGCAATCAGCCCCAGCATTTT
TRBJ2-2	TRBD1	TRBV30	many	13	CAWTGGGYGELFF	TGTGCCTGGACAGGGGGCGGTTACGGGGAGCTGTTTTTT
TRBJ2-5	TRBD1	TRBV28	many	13	CASSYRGQETQYF	TGTGCCAGCAGTTACAGGGGACAAGAGACCCAGTACTTC
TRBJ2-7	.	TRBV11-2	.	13	CASTYGDNYEQYF	TGTGCCAGCACCTATGGGGACAACTACGAGCAGTACTTC
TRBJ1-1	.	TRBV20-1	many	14	CSARKPRGDTEAFF	TGCAGTGCTCGGAAGCCCCGGGGGGACACTGAAGCTTTCTTT
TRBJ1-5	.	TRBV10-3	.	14	CAISEDISNQPQHF	TGTGCCATCAGTGAGGATATAAGCAATCAGCCCCAGCATTTT
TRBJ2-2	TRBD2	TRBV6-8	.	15	CASSRGLAKAGELFF	TGTGCCAGCAGCAGGGGACTAGCGAAGGCCGGGGAGCTGTTTTTT
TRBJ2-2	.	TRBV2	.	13	CASCIGGPGELFF	TGTGCCAGCTGTATTGGGGGTCCCGGGGAGCTGTTTTTT
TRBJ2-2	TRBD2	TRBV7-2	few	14	CATRTSGRSRELFF	TGTGCCACCCGGACTAGCGGGAGATCTAGGGAGCTGTTTTTT
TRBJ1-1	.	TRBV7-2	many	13	CASSRSRDTEAFF	TGTGCCAGCAGCCGATCCCGGGACACTGAAGCTTTCTTT
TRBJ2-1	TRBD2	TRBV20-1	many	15	CSARSSSGGTNEQFF	TGCAGTGCCAGGTCGTCTAGCGGAGGGACTAATGAGCAGTTCTTC
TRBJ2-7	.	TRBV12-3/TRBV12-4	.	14	CASSLWGAGNEQYF	TGTGCCAGCAGTTTATGGGGGGCTGGAAACGAGCAGTACTTC
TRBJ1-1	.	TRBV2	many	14	CASSVGHPNTEAFF	TGTGCCAGCAGTGTGGGACACCCGAACACTGAAGCTTTCTTT
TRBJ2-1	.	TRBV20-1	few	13	CSAGGGRRDEQFF	TGCAGTGCGGGTGGAGGACGCAGGGATGAGCAGTTCTTC
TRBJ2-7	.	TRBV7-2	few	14	CASSLALASGEQYF	TGTGCCAGCAGCTTAGCCCTGGCTAGTGGTGAGCAGTACTTC
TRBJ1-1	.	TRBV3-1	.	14	CASSPARGVTEAFF	TGTGCCAGCAGCCCGGCCCGCGGGGTCACTGAAGCTTTCTTT
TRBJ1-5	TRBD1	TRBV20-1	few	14	CSARVGTGSSPQHF	TGCAGTGCTAGAGTCGGGACAGGGTCATCGCCCCAGCATTTT
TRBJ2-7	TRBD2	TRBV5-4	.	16	CASSRGGGSTSYEQYF	TGTGCCAGCAGCAGAGGAGGCGGGAGCACATCCTACGAGCAGTACTTC
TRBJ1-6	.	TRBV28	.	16	CASSDPQPSYNSPLHF	TGTGCCAGCAGTGACCCCCAGCCCTCCTATAATTCACCCCTCCACTTT
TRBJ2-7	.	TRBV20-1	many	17	CSARGVGGQTKGYEQYF	TGCAGTGCTAGGGGCGTCGGAGGACAGACCAAGGGCTACGAGCAGTACTTC
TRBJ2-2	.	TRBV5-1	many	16	CASSLLLATNTGELFF	TGCGCCAGCAGCTTGTTGCTAGCGACGAACACCGGGGAGCTGTTTTTT
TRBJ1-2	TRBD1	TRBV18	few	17	CASSPPQGGYTNYGYTF	TGTGCCAGCTCACCTCCGCAGGGGGGGTATACCAACTATGGCTACACCTTC
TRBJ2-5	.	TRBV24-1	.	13	CATSDHPGETQYF	TGTGCCACCAGTGATCACCCAGGGGAGACCCAGTACTTC
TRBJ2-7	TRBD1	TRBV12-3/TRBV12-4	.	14	CASSSYRGVDEQYF	TGTGCCAGCAGTTCTTACAGGGGGGTCGACGAGCAGTACTTC
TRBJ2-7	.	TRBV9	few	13	CASSEEGQIEQYF	TGTGCCAGCAGCGAGGAAGGGCAGATTGAGCAGTACTTC
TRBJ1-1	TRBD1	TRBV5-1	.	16	CASSLARTGSNTEAFF	TGCGCCAGCAGCTTGGCCCGGACAGGATCGAACACTGAAGCTTTCTTT
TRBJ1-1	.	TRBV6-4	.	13	CASSAQGGSEAFF	TGTGCCAGCAGTGCTCAGGGAGGATCTGAAGCTTTCTTT
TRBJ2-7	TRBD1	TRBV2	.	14	CASRTGGYSYEQYF	TGTGCCAGCAGAACAGGGGGTTACTCCTACGAGCAGTACTTC
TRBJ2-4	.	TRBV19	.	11	CASNGAGVQYF	TGTGCCAGTAATGGTGCAGGGGTTCAGTACTTC
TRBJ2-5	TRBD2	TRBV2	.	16	CASSLLGAGGPETQYF	TGTGCCAGCAGCCTTCTTGGAGCGGGAGGGCCGGAGACCCAGTACTTC
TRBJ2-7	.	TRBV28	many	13	CASSPSSPVEQYF	TGTGCCAGCAGTCCATCCAGCCCCGTCGAGCAGTACTTC
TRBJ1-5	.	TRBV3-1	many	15	CASSHRYPSNQPQHF	TGTGCCAGCAGCCATCGTTACCCGAGCAATCAGCCCCAGCATTTT
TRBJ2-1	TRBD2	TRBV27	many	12	CASGRVNDEQFF	TGTGCCAGCGGGAGGGTTAACGATGAGCAGTTCTTC
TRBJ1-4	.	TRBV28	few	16	CASSLILGLDNEKLFF	TGTGCCAGCAGTTTAATTTTAGGGCTTGATAATGAAAAACTGTTTTTT
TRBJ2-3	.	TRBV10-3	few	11	CAISGRDTQYF	TGTGCCATCAGTGGTCGAGATACGCAGTATTTT
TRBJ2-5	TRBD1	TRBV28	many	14	CASSFGQGNETQYF	TGTGCCAGCAGTTTTGGACAGGGGAACGAGACCCAGTACTTC
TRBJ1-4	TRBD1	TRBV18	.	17	CASSPFDRGGVSEKLFF	TGTGCCAGCTCACCATTTGACCGAGGGGGCGTGAGTGAAAAACTGTTTTTT